Described below is a single TCR beta chain sequence and its context. The target antigen is unknown. 60 Vbeta and 13 Jbeta primers were used in PCR. Measured with immunoSEQ multiplex PCR; TCRdb has only the in-frame clones, and not every one. This sample yields some 130,000 clones, of which about 80% are seen a single time; around 2.2% belongs to the top ten. This specimen comes from a study of cytomegalovirus exposure and HLA in healthy donors. About the study: An earlier analysis identified some 110 million unique TCR beta sequences in about 170 million T cells. Overall study findings and caveats: Reportedly, cytomegalovirus status was diagnosed with high sensitivity and specificity. Among TCR beta chains, those listed as cytomegalovirus-associated numbered around 180.

The CDR3 sequence is 16 residues long. V lost 4 bases and J lost 5; bases outside the gene matches: 10. Per the germline V gene, CDR1 is SGHRS and CDR2 is YFSETQ. This TCR was sampled from a man aged 30 to 45 in good health and CMV-seronegative. The chain carries TRBV5-1 and TRBJ2-5; 11 bases are a match to TRBD2. Sequenced sample: PBMCs. CDR3 protein: CASSLTSGAYGETQYF. CDR3 sequence (DNA): TGCGCCAGCAGCCTGACTAGCGGGGCCTACGGGGAGACCCAGTACTTC.